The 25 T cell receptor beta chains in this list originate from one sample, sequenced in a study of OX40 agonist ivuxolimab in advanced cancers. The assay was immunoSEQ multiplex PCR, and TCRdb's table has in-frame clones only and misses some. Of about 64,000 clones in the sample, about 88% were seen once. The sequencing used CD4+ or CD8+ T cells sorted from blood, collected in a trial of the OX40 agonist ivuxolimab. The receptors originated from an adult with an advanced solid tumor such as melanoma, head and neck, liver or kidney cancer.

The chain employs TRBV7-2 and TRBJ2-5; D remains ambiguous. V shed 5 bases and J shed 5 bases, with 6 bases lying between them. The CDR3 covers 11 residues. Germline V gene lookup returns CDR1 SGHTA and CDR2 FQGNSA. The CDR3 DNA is TGTGCCAGCAGCCCTCTGGAGACCCAGTACTTC. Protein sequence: CASSPLETQYF.

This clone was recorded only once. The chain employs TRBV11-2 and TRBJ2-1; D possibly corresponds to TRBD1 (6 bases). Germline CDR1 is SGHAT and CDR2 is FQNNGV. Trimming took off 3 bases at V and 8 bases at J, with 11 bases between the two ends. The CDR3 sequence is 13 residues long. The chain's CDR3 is CASSFNRVDEQFF. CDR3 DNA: TGTGCCAGCAGCTTCAACAGGGTAGATGAGCAGTTCTTC.

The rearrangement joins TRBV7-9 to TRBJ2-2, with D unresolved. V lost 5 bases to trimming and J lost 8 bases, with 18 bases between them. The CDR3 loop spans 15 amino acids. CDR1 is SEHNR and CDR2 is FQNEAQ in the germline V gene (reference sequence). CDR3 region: CASSVPKDLLGELFF. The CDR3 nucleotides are TGTGCCAGCAGCGTTCCTAAGGACCTTCTGGGGGAGCTGTTTTTT.

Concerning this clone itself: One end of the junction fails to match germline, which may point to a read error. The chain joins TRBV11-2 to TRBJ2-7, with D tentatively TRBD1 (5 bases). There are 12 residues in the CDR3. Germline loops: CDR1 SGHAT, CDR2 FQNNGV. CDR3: CASSLDSYEQYF. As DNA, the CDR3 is TGTGCCAGCAGCCTAGACAGCTACGAGCAGTACTTC.

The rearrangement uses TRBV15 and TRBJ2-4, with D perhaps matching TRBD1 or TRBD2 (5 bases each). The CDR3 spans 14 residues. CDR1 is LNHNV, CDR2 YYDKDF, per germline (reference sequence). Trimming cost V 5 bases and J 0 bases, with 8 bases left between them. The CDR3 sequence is CATSFGAAKNIQYF. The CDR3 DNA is TGTGCCACCAGCTTCGGGGCAGCCAAAAACATTCAGTACTTC.

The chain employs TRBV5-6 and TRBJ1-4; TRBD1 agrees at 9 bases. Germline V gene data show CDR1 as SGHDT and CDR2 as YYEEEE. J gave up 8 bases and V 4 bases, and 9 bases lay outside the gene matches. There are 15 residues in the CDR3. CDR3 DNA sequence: TGTGCCAGCAGCGTGCTTCACACAGGGGGCGAAAAACTGTTTTTT. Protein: CASSVLHTGGEKLFF.

The chain's CDR3 is CASSLDHTEAFF. The CDR3, as DNA: TGTGCCAGCAGCCTGGACCACACTGAAGCTTTCTTT. The chain is built from TRBV5-4 and TRBJ1-1; D ambiguous. Germline V CDR1 and CDR2: SGHNT, YYREEE (reference sequence). V was clipped by 4 bases and J by 3 bases, with 7 bases between them. CDR3 size: 12 residues.

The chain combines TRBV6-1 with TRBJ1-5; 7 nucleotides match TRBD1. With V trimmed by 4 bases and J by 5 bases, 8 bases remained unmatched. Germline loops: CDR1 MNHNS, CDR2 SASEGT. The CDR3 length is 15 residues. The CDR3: CASSVRDSLYQPQHF. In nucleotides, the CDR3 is TGTGCCAGCAGTGTCCGGGACAGCCTTTATCAGCCCCAGCATTTT.

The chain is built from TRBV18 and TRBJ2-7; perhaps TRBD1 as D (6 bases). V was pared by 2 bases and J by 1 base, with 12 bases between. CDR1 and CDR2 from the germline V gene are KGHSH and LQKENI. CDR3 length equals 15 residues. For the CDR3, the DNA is TGTGCCAGCTCACCAATTTCCGACAGGTCCTACGAGCAGTACTTC. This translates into CASSPISDRSYEQYF.

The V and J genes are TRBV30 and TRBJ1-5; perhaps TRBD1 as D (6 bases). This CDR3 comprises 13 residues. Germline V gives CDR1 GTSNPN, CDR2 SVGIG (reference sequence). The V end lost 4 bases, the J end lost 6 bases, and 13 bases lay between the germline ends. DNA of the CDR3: TGTGCCTGGACAGCCGGAGGGGGTCAGCCCCAGCATTTT. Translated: CAWTAGGGQPQHF.

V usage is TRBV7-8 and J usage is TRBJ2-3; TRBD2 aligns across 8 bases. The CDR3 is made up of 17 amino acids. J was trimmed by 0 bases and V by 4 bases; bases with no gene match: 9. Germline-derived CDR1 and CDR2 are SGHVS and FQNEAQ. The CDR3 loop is CASSSPGGGLSTDTQYF. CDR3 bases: TGTGCCAGCAGCTCCCCCGGCGGGGGGTTGAGCACAGATACGCAGTATTTT.

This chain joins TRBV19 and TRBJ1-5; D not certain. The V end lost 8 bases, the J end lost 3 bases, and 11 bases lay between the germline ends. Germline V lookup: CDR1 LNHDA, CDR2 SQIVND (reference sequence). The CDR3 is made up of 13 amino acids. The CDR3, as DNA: TGTGCCAGTGGGGTAGGTAACAATCAGCCCCAGCATTTT. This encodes CASGVGNNQPQHF.

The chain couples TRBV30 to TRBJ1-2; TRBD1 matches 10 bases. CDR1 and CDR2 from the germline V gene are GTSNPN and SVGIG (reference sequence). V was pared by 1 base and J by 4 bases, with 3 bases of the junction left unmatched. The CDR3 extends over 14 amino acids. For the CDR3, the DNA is TGTGCCTGGAGTGGACAGGGGGCGCGCTATGGCTACACCTTC. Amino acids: CAWSGQGARYGYTF.

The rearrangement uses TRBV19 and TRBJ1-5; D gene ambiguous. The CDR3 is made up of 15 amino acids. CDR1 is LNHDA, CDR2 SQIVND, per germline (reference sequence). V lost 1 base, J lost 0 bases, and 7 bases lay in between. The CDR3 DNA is TGTGCCAGTAGTATAGTTAGGTATAGCAATCAGCCCCAGCATTTT. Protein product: CASSIVRYSNQPQHF.

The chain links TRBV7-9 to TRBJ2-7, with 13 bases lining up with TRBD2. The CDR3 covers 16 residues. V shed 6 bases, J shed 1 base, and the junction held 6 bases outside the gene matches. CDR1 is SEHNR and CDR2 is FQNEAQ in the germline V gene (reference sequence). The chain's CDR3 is CASSRGGLAGSYEQYF. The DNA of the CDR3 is TGTGCCAGCAGTCGAGGGGGACTAGCGGGATCCTACGAGCAGTACTTC.

The DNA for the CDR3 is TGTGCCATCAGTGCACCGGGACAGGATCTTACTGAAGCTTTCTTT. Protein sequence: CAISAPGQDLTEAFF. The J gene is TRBJ1-1, the V gene TRBV10-3, with TRBD1 identical over 8 bases. The junction had 9 bases not matched to a gene; V was cut back by 4 bases and J by 5 bases. Germline V CDR1 and CDR2: ENHRY, SYGVKD. The CDR3 consists of 15 residues.

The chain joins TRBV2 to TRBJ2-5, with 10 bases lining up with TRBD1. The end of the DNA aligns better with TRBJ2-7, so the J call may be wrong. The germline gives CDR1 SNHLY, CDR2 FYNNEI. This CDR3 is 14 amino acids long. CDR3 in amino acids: CASSADRGDYEQYF. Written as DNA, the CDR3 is TGTGCCAGCAGTGCGGACAGGGGGGACTACGAGCAGTACTTC.

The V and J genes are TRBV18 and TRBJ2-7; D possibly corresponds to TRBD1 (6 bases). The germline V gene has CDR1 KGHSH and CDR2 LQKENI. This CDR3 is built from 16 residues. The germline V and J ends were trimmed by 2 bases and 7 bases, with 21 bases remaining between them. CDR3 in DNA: TGTGCCAGCTCACCATCGGCAGGGGTGGAAGCGAGGGAGCAGTACTTC. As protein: CASSPSAGVEAREQYF.

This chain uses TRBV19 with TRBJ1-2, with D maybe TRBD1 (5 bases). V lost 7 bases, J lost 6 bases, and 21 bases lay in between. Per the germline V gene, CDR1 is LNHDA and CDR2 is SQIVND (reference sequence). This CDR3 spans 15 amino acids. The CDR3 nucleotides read TGTGCCAGTAAAGACGGGGCACTTTACGGCCATGGCTACACCTTC. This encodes CASKDGALYGHGYTF. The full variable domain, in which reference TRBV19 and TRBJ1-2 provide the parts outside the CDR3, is DGGITQSPKYLFRKEGQNVTLSCEQNLNHDAMYWYRQDPGQGLRLIYYSQIVNDFQKGDIAEGYSVSREKKESFPLTVTSAQKNPTAFYLCASKDGALYGHGYTFGSGTRLTVV.

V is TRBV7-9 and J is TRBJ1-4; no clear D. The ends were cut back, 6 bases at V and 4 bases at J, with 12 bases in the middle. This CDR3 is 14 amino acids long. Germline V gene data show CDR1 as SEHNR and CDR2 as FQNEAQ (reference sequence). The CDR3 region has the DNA TGTGCCAGCAGGGGTGCCGGAGATAATGAAAAACTGTTTTTT. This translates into CASRGAGDNEKLFF.

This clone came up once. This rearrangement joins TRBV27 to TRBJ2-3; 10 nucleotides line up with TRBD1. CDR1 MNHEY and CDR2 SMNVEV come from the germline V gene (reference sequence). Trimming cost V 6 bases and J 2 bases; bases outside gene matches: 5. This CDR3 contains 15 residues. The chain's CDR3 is CASRRQGAITDTQYF. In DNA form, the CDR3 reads TGTGCCAGCAGACGACAGGGGGCGATCACAGATACGCAGTATTTT.

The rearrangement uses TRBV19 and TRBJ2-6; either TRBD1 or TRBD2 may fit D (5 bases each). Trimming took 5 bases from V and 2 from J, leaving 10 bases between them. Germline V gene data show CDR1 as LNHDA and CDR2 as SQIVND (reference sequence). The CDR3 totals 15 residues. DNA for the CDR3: TGTGCCAGTAGTTTCGGGGCAGCTGGGGCCAACGTCCTGACTTTC. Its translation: CASSFGAAGANVLTF. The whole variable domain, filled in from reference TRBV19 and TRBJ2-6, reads DGGITQSPKYLFRKEGQNVTLSCEQNLNHDAMYWYRQDPGQGLRLIYYSQIVNDFQKGDIAEGYSVSREKKESFPLTVTSAQKNPTAFYLCASSFGAAGANVLTFGAGSRLTVL.

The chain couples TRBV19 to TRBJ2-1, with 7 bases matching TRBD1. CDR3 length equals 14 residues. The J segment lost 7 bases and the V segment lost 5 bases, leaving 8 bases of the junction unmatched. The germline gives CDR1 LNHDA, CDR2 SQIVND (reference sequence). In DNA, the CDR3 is TGTGCCAGTAGTCCTTACAGGGGCGGGAATGAGCAGTTCTTC. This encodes CASSPYRGGNEQFF.

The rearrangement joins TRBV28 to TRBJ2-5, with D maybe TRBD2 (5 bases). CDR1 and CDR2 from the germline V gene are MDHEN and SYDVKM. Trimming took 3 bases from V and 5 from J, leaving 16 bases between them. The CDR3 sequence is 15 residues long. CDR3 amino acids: CASSFTEASWETQYF. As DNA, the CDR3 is TGTGCCAGCAGTTTTACGGAGGCTAGCTGGGAGACCCAGTACTTC.

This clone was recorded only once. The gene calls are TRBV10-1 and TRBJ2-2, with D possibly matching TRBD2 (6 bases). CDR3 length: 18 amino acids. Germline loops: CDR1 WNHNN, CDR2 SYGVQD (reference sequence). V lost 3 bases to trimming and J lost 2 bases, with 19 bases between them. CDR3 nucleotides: TGCGCCAGCAGTGAATTCTCGAGGACGGGAGCCAACACCGGGGAGCTGTTTTTT. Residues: CASSEFSRTGANTGELFF.